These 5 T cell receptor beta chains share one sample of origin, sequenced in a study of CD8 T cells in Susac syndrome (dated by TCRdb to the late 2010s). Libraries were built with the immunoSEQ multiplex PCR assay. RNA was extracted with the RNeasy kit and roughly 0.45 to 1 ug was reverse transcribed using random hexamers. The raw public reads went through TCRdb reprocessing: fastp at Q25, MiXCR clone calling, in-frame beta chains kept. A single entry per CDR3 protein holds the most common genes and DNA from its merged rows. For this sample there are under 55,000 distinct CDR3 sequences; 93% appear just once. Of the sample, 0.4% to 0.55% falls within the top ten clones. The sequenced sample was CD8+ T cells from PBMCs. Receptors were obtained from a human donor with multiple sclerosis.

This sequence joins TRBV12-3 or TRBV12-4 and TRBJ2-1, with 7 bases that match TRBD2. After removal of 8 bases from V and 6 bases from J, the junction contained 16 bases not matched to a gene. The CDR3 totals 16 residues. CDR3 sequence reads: CASGPPGGGILNEQFF. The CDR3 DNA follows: TGTGCCAGCGGACCACCGGGGGGAGGAATACTCAATGAGCAGTTCTTC.

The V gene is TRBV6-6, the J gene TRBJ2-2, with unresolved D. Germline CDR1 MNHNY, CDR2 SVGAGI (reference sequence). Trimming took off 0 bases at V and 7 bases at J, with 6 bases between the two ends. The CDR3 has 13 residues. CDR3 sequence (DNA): TGTGCCAGCAGTTACTCGAACGGCGGGGAGCTGTTTTTT. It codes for CASSYSNGGELFF.

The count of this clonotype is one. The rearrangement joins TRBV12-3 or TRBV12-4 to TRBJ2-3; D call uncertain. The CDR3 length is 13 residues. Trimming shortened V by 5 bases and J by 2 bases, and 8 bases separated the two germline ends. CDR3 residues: CASSPKDTDTQYF. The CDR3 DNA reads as TGTGCCAGCAGTCCTAAGGACACAGATACGCAGTATTTT.

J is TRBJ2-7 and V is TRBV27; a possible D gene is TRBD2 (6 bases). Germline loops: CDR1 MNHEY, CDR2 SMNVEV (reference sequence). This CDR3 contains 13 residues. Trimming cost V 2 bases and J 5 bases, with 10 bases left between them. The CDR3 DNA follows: TGTGCCAGCAGTTTAGCAGGGAGGCACGAGCAGTACTTC. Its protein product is CASSLAGRHEQYF.

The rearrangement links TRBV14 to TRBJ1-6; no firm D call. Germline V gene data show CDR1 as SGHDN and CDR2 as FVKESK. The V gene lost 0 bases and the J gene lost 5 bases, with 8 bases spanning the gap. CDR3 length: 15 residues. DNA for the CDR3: TGTGCCAGCAGCCAAGAATACAACAATAATTCACCCCTCCACTTT. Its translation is CASSQEYNNNSPLHF.